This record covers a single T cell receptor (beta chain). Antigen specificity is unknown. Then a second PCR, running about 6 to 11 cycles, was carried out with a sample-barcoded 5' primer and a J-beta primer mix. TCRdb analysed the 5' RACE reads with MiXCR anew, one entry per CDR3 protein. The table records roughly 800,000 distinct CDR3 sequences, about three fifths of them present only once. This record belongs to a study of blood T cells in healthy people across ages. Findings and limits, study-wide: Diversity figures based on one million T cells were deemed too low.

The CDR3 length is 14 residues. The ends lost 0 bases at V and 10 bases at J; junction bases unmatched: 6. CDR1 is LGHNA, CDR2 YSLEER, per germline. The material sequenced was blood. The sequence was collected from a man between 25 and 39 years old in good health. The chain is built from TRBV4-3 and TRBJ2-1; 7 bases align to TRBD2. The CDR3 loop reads CASSQDRGVVEQFF. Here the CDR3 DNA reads TGCGCCAGCAGCCAAGATCGGGGGGTGGTGGAGCAGTTCTTC.